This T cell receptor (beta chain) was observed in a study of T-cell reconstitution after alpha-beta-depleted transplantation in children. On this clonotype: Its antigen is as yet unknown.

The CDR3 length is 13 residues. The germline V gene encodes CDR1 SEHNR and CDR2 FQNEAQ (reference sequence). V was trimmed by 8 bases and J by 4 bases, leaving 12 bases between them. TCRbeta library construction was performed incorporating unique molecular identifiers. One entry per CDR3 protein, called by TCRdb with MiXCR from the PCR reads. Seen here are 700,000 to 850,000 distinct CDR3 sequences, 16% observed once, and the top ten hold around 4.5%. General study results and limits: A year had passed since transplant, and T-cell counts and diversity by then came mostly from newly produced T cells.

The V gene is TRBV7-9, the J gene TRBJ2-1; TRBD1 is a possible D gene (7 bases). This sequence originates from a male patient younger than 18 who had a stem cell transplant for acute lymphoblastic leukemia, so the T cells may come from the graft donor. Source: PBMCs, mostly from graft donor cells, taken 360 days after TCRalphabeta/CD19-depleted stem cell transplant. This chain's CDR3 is CASEEGAYNEQFF. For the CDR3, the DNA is TGTGCCAGCGAGGAGGGGGCATACAATGAGCAGTTCTTC. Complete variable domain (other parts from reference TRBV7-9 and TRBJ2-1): DTGVSQNPRHKITKRGQNVTFRCDPISEHNRLYWYRQTLGQGPEFLTYFQNEAQLEKSRLLSDRFSAERPKGSFSTLEIQRTEQGDSAMYLCASEEGAYNEQFFGPGTRLTVL.